One sample yielded the 8 T cell receptor beta chains listed below, sequenced in a study of blood T cells in healthy people across ages. A second about 7 to 12 cycle PCR used barcoded and J-beta primers. A single record per CDR3 protein comes from TCRdb applying MiXCR to the 5' RACE reads. There are roughly 1,700,000 distinct CDR3 sequences in the sample; over 25% occur only once, and over 7% lies in the top ten. The sequenced sample was blood. These receptors were taken from a woman aged 25-40 years in good health.

This clonotype was observed a handful of times. This chain links TRBV7-9 with TRBJ2-7, with TRBD2 identical over 14 bases. The germline V gene has CDR1 SEHNR and CDR2 FQNEAQ (reference sequence). The CDR3 extends over 14 amino acids. After removal of 5 bases from V and 9 bases from J, the junction contained 6 bases not matched to a gene. The CDR3 protein is CASSTTSGRVRQYF. The CDR3 DNA is TGTGCCAGCAGCACGACTAGCGGGAGGGTTCGGCAGTACTTC.

The chain carries TRBV10-3 and TRBJ1-1, with D possibly TRBD1 on 6 matching bases. The CDR3 runs to 15 residues. V lost 0 bases to trimming and J lost 3 bases, with 11 bases between them. The germline CDR1 and CDR2 sequences are ENHRY and SYGVKD. The DNA of the CDR3 is TGTGCCATCAGTGAGTCGAGACAGGACTACACTGAAGCTTTCTTT. Residues: CAISESRQDYTEAFF.

The chain employs TRBV12-3 or TRBV12-4 and TRBJ2-2; no clear D gene. This CDR3 comprises 16 residues. Trimming removed 1 base from V and 4 bases from J, with 13 bases in between. CDR3 nucleotides: TGTGCCAGCAGTTTAGGCAGGTCGGAGAGCACCGGGGAGCTGTTTTTT. Translating gives CASSLGRSESTGELFF.

This clonotype showed up many times. The V and J genes are TRBV5-1 and TRBJ2-7, with D perhaps TRBD2 (6 bases). V lost 2 bases and J 0 bases, leaving 15 bases between the germline ends. The germline V gene has CDR1 SGHRS and CDR2 YFSETQ. The CDR3 contains 16 residues. CDR3 nucleotide sequence: TGCGCCAGCAGCTTCACTCCGGGAGAATCCTCCTACGAGCAGTACTTC. Translation gives CASSFTPGESSYEQYF.

This clonotype has a count of ten or more. The chain combines TRBV6-6 with TRBJ2-7; D might be TRBD2 (6 bases). The CDR3 loop spans 15 amino acids. V lost 1 base to trimming and J lost 9 bases, with 19 bases between them. The germline V gene encodes CDR1 MNHNY and CDR2 SVGAGI (reference sequence). For the CDR3, the DNA is TGTGCCAGCAGTTACTTCGGAGGGCTGGATACCGTGCAGTACTTC. It is translated as CASSYFGGLDTVQYF.

The rearrangement links TRBV27 to TRBJ2-1; D remains unclear. From germline, CDR1 is MNHEY and CDR2 SMNVEV (reference sequence). Deletions cut 0 bases from V and 3 bases from J, with 9 bases between. The CDR3 is 15 residues long. The CDR3: CASSLSGTNYNEQFF. CDR3 DNA: TGTGCCAGCAGTTTATCGGGTACTAACTACAATGAGCAGTTCTTC.

The chain employs TRBV20-1 and TRBJ2-7; 9 nucleotides align to TRBD1. The J segment lost 4 bases and the V segment lost 6 bases, leaving 10 bases of the junction unmatched. The CDR3 runs to 14 residues. Germline-derived CDR1 and CDR2 are DFQATT and SNEGSKA (reference sequence). The CDR3 DNA sequence: TGCAGTGCGTATCCGGACAGGGGATTATACGAGCAGTACTTC. Amino acid sequence: CSAYPDRGLYEQYF.

The CDR3 coding sequence is TGCAGTGTTATACGGCCGGGACTAGCGGTGTACGAGCAGTACTTC. Translated, it gives CSVIRPGLAVYEQYF. The V and J genes are TRBV20-1 and TRBJ2-7; 11 nucleotides agree with TRBD2. The germline V gene encodes CDR1 DFQATT and CDR2 SNEGSKA (reference sequence). The length of the CDR3 is 15 residues. Unmatched junction bases numbered 12, after V lost 7 bases and J lost 4 bases.